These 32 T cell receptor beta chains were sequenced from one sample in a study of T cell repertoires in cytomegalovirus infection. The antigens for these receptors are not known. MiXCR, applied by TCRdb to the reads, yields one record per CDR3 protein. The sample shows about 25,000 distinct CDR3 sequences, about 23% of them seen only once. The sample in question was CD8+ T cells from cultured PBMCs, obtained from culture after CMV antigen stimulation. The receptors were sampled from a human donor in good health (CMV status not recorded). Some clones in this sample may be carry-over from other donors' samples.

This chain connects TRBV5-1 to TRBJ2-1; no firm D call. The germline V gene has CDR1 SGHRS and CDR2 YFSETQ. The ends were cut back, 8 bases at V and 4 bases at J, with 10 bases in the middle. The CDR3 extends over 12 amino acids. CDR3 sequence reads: CASHDNYNEQFF. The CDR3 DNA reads TGCGCCAGTCACGACAATTACAATGAGCAGTTCTTC.

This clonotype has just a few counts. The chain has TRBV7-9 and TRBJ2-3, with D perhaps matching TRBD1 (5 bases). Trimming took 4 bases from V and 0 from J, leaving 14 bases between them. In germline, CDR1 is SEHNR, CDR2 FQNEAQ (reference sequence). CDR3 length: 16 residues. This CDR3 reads CASSWPTEPSTDTQYF. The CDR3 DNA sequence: TGTGCCAGCAGCTGGCCGACAGAGCCTAGCACAGATACGCAGTATTTT.

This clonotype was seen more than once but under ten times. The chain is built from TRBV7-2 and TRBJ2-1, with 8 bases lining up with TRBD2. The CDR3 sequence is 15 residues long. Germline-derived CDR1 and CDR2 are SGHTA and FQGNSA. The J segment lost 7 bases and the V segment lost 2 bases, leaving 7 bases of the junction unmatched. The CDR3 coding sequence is TGTGCCAGCAGCTTATTCGGGGGGGCTAGGAATGAGCAGTTCTTC. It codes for CASSLFGGARNEQFF. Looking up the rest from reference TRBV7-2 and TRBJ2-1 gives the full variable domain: GAGVSQSPSNKVTEKGKDVELRCDPISGHTALYWYRQSLGQGLEFLIYFQGNSAPDKSGLPSDRFSAERTGGSVSTLTIQRTQQEDSAVYLCASSLFGGARNEQFFGPGTRLTVL.

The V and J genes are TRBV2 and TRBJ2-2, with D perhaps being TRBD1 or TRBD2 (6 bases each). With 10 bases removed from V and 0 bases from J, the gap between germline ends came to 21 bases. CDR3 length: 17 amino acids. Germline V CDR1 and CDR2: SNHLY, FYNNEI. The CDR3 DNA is TGTGCCACCGGAGGGAAGTCGGACAGTTCGAACACCGGGGAGCTGTTTTTT. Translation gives CATGGKSDSSNTGELFF. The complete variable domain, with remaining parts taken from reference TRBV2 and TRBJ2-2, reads EPEVTQTPSHQVTQMGQEVILRCVPISNHLYFYWYRQILGQKVEFLVSFYNNEISEKSEIFDDQFSVERPDGSNFTLKIRSTKLEDSAMYFCATGGKSDSSNTGELFFGEGSRLTVL.

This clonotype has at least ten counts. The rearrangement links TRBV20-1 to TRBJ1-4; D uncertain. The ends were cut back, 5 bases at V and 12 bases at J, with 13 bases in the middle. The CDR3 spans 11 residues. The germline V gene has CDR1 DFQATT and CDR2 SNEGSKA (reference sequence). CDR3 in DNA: TGCAGTGCTCCCAACGGTCGGGAACTGTTTTTT. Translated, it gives CSAPNGRELFF.

CDR3 sequence reads: CASTIGSYNEQFF. CDR3 bases: TGTGCCAGCACAATCGGGAGCTACAATGAGCAGTTCTTC. This rearrangement joins TRBV12-3 or TRBV12-4 to TRBJ2-1, with D possibly being TRBD2 (6 bases). There are 13 residues in the CDR3. The germline V and J ends were trimmed by 7 bases and 3 bases, with 10 bases remaining between them.

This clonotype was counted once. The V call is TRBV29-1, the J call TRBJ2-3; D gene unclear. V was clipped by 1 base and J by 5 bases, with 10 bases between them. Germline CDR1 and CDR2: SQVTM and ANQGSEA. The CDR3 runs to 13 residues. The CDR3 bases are TGCAGCGTTGAAGTGCCATTTGAAGATACGCAGTATTTT. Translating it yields CSVEVPFEDTQYF.

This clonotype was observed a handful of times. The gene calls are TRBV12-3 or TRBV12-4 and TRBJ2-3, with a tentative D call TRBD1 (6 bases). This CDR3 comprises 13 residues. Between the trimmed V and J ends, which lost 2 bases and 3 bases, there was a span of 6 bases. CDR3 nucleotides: TGTGCCAGCAGTTTAACAGGGACAGATACGCAGTATTTT. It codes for CASSLTGTDTQYF.

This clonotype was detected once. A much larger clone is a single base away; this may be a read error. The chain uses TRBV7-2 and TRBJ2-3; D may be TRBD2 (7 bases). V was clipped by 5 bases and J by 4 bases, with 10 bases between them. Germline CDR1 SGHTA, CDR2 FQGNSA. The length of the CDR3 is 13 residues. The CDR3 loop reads CASSPGGPDTQYF. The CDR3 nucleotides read TGTGCCAGCAGCCCGGGGGGCCCAGATACGCAGTATTTT. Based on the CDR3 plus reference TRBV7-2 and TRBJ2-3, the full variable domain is GAGVSQSPSNKVTEKGKDVELRCDPISGHTALYWYRQSLGQGLEFLIYFQGNSAPDKSGLPSDRFSAERTGGSVSTLTIQRTQQEDSAVYLCASSPGGPDTQYFGPGTRLTVL.

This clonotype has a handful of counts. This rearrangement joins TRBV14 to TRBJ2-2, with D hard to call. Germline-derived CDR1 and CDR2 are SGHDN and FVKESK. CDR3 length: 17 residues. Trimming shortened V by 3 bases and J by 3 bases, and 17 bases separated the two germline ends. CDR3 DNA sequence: TGTGCCAGCAGCCACCTCCGATTCGCTACGGACACCGGGGAGCTGTTTTTT. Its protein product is CASSHLRFATDTGELFF.

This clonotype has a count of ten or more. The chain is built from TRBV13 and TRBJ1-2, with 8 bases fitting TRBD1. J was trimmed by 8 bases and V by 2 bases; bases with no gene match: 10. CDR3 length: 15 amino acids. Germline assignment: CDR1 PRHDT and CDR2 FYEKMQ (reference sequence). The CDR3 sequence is CASSLTRRGQGGYTF. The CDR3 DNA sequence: TGTGCCAGCAGCTTAACCCGCAGGGGGCAAGGCGGCTACACCTTC.

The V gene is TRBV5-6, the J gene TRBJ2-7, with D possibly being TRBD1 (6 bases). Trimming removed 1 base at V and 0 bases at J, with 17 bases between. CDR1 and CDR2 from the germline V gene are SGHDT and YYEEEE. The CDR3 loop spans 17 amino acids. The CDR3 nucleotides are TGTGCCAGCAGCTTGCCCATTGGACAGTCAAGCTCCTACGAGCAGTACTTC. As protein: CASSLPIGQSSSYEQYF.

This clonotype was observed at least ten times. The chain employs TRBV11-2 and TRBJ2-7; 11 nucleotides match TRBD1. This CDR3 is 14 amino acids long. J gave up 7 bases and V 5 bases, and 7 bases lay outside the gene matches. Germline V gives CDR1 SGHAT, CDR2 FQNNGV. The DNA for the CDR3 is TGTGCCAGCAGCCGCCGGGACAGGGGGTTGGAGCAGTACTTC. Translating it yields CASSRRDRGLEQYF.

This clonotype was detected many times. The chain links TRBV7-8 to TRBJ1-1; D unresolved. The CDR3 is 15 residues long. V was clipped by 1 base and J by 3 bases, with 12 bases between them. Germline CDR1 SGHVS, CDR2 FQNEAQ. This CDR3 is CASSLVTGSYTEAFF. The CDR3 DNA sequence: TGTGCCAGCAGCTTAGTGACGGGGTCCTACACTGAAGCTTTCTTT.

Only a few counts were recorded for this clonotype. The CDR3, as DNA: TGTGCCAGCAGCTTTACAGGGGGCAGGGTGTGGACTGAAGCTTTCTTT. It codes for CASSFTGGRVWTEAFF. This chain joins TRBV5-6 and TRBJ1-1, with TRBD1 matching over 9 bases. Germline V lookup: CDR1 SGHDT, CDR2 YYEEEE. Trimming removed 2 bases from V and 5 bases from J; junction bases left unmatched: 10. CDR3 length equals 16 residues.

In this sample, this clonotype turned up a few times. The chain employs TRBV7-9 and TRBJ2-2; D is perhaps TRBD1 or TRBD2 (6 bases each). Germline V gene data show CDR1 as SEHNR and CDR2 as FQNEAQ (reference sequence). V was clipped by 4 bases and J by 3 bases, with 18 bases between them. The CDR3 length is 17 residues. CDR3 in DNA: TGTGCCAGCAGCTCTGATCGACTAGAGGGGGACACCGGGGAGCTGTTTTTT. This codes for CASSSDRLEGDTGELFF.

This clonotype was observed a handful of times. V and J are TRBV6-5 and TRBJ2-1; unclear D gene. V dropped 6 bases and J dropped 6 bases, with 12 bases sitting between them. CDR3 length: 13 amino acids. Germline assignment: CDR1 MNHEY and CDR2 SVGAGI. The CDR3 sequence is CASSRSWGNEQFF. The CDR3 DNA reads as TGTGCCAGCAGCAGATCTTGGGGCAATGAGCAGTTCTTC.

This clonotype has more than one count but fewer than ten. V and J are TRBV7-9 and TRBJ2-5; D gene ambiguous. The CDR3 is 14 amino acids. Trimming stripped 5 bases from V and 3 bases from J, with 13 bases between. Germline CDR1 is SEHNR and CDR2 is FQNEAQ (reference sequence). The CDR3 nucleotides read TGTGCCAGCAGCCACCCTGGTGTTGAAGAGACCCAGTACTTC. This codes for CASSHPGVEETQYF.

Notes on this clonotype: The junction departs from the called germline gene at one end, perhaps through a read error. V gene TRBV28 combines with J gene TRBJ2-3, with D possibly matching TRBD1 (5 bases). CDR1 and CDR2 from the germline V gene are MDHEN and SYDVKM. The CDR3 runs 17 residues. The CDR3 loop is CASSFEWLGPITDTQYF. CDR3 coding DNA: TGTGCCAGCAGTTTTGAATGGTTGGGGCCAATCACAGATACTCAGTATTTT.

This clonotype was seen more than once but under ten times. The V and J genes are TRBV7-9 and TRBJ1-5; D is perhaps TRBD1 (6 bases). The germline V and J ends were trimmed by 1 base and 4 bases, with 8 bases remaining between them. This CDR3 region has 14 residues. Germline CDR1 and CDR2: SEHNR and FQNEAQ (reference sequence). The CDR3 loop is CASSLEDRNQPQHF. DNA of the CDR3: TGTGCCAGCAGCTTAGAGGACAGAAATCAGCCCCAGCATTTT.

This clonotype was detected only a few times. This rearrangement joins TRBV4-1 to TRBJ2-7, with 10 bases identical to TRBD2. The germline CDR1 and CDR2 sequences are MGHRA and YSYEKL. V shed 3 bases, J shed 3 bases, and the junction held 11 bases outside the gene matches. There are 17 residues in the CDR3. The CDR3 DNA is TGCGCCAGCAGCCAGAGAGCTAAGCGGGGGGGGAACTACGAGCAGTACTTC. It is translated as CASSQRAKRGGNYEQYF.

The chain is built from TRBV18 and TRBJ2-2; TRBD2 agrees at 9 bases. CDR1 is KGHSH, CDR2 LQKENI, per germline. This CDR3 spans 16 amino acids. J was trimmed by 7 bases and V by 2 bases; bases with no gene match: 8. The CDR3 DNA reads TGTGCCAGCTCACCAGACCTCGGACTAGCGAGCGGGGAGCTGTTTTTT. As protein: CASSPDLGLASGELFF.

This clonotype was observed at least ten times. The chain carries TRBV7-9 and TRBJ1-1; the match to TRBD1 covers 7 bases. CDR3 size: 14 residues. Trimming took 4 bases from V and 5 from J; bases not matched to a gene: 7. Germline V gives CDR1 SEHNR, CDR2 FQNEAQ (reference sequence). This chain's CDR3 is CASSSRQGGTEAFF. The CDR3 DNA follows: TGTGCCAGCAGCTCCCGACAGGGAGGGACTGAAGCTTTCTTT.

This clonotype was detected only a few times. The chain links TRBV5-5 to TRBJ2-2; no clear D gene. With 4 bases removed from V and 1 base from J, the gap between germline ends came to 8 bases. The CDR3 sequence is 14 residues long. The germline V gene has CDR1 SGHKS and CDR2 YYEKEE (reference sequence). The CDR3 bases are TGTGCCAGCAGCAAAAACATGAACACCGGGGAGCTGTTTTTT. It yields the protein CASSKNMNTGELFF.

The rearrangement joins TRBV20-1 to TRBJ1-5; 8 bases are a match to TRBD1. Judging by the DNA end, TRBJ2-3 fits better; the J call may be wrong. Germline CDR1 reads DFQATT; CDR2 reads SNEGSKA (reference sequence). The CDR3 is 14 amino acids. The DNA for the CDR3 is TGCAGTGCTTGGACAGGGTCTGGCAATCAGCCCCAGTATTTT. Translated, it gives CSAWTGSGNQPQYF.

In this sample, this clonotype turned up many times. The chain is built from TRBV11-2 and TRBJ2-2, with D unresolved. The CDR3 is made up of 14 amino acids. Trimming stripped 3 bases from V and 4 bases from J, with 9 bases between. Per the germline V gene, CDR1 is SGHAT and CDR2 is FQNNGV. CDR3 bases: TGTGCCAGCAGCTTTCGCAGCTTCACCGGGGAGCTGTTTTTT. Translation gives CASSFRSFTGELFF. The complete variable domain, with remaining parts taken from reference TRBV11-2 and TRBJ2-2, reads EAGVAQSPRYKIIEKRQSVAFWCNPISGHATLYWYQQILGQGPKLLIQFQNNGVVDDSQLPKDRFSAERLKGVDSTLKIQPAKLEDSAVYLCASSFRSFTGELFFGEGSRLTVL.

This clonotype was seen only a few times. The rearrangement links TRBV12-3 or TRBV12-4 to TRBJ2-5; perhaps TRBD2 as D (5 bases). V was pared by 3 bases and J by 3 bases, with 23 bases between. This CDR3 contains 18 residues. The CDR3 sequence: CASSFEPELSGEKETQYF. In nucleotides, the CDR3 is TGTGCCAGCAGTTTTGAGCCAGAACTAAGCGGAGAGAAAGAGACCCAGTACTTC.

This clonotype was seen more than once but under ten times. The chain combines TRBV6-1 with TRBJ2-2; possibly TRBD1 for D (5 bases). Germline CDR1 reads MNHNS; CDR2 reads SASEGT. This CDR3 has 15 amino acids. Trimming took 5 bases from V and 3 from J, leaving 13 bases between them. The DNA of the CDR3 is TGTGCCAGCAGTAAAATGGGGCCTGACACCGGGGAGCTGTTTTTT. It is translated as CASSKMGPDTGELFF.

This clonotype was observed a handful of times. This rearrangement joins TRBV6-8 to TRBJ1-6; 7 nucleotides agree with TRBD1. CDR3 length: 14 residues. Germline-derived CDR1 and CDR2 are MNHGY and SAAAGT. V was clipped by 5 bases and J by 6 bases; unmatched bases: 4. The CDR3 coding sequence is TGTGCCAGCAGTACGACAGGGCGTAATTCACCCCTCCACTTT. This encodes CASSTTGRNSPLHF.

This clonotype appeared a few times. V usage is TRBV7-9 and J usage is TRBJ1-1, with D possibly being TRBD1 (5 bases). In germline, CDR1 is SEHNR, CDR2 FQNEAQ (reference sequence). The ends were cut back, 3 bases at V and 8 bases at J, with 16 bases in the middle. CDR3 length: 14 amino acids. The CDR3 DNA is TGTGCCAGCAGCTTCTCAGCGACAGAAAGCGAAGCTTTCTTT. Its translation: CASSFSATESEAFF.

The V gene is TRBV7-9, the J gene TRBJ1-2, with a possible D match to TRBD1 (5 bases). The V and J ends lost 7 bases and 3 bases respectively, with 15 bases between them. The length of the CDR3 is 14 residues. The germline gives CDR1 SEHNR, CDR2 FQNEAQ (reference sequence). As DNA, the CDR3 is TGTGCCAGCATCCCTCCCGGGGGGGACTATGGCTACACCTTC. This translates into CASIPPGGDYGYTF.

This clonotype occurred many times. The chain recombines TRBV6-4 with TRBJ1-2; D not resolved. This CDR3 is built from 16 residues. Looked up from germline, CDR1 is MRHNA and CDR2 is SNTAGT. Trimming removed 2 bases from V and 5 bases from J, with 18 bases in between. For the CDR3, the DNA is TGTGCCAGCAGTGACACTCCTCAAGCTAGCCCATATGGCTACACCTTC. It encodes CASSDTPQASPYGYTF.